The 24 T cell receptor beta chains in this list originate from one sample, sequenced in a study of Graves' ophthalmopathy and Graves' hyperthyroidism. The TCR beta CDR3 regions underwent amplification from RNA transcripts. Second-round multiplex PCR came after first-round RT-PCR with HTBI primers. TCRdb re-analysed the multiplex PCR reads in MiXCR, keeping a single row per CDR3 protein. The sample contains about 550,000 distinct CDR3 sequences, about two fifths of which appear only once. The sequenced sample was peripheral blood or thyroid tissue (not recorded which). These receptors were taken from an adult man with Graves' hyperthyroidism.

Concerning this clonotype: The CDR3 end shows no conserved phenylalanine or tryptophan, and so a read error is likely. The DNA is omitted, as the CDR3 cannot be located on it reliably, and the CDR3 follows TCRdb's listing. The CDR3 protein is CASSLGQGVY. The chain combines TRBV5-6 with TRBJ1-1; the table's D call, TRBD1, has no DNA check behind it. The CDR3 length is 10 residues, termini included. Germline loops: CDR1 SGHDT, CDR2 YYEEEE.

This clonotype came up once. J is TRBJ1-6 and V is TRBV7-6; 8 nucleotides line up with TRBD1. In germline, CDR1 is SGHVS, CDR2 FNYEAQ. The CDR3 spans 14 residues. With V trimmed by 2 bases and J by 13 bases, 7 bases remained unmatched. CDR3 region: CASSLTGGNQPLHF. In DNA, the CDR3 is TGTGCCAGCAGCTTAACAGGGGGTAATCAGCCCCTCCACTTT.

This clonotype was seen more than once but under ten times. The chain joins TRBV7-3 to TRBJ1-4; TRBD1 is a possible D gene (5 bases). Germline CDR1 reads SGHTA; CDR2 reads FQGTGA. There are 13 residues in the CDR3. Trimming left V 5 bases short and J 5 bases short, with 9 bases between. The chain's CDR3 is CASSQGANEKLFF. In DNA, the CDR3 is TGTGCCAGCAGCCAAGGGGCGAATGAAAAACTGTTTTTT. The full variable domain, in which reference TRBV7-3 and TRBJ1-4 provide the parts outside the CDR3, is GAGVSQTPSNKVTEKGKYVELRCDPISGHTALYWYRQSLGQGPEFLIYFQGTGAADDSGLPNDRFFAVRPEGSVSTLKIQRTERGDSAVYLCASSQGANEKLFFGSGTQLSVL.

The DNA of the CDR3 is TGCGCCAGCAGCGGACAGGGATCGTCTGGGGCCAACGTCCTGACTTTC. The encoded protein is CASSGQGSSGANVLTF. The chain links TRBV5-1 to TRBJ2-6; 8 bases match TRBD1. From germline, CDR1 is SGHRS and CDR2 YFSETQ. The CDR3 has 16 amino acids. The junction had 4 bases not matched to a gene; V was cut back by 4 bases and J by 1 base.

The V gene is TRBV7-9, the J gene TRBJ1-6; weak D call: TRBD1 (5 bases). This CDR3 has 19 residues. CDR1 and CDR2 (germline): SEHNR, FQNEAQ (reference sequence). V lost 3 bases, J lost 0 bases, and 18 bases lay in between. CDR3: CASSFGTGGLSSYNSPLHF. CDR3 sequence (DNA): TGTGCCAGCAGCTTTGGAACAGGAGGCTTGAGCTCCTATAATTCACCCCTCCACTTT. Using reference TRBV7-9 and TRBJ1-6 for the parts outside the CDR3, the full variable domain is DTGVSQNPRHKITKRGQNVTFRCDPISEHNRLYWYRQTLGQGPEFLTYFQNEAQLEKSRLLSDRFSAERPKGSFSTLEIQRTEQGDSAMYLCASSFGTGGLSSYNSPLHFGNGTRLTVT.

This clonotype was detected many times. The chain carries TRBV10-3 and TRBJ1-3; no definite D call. V gave up 11 bases and J gave up 0 bases, with 5 bases separating them. Looked up from germline, CDR1 is ENHRY and CDR2 is SYGVKD. The CDR3 has 11 amino acids. In DNA form, the CDR3 reads TGTGCCCTAAGCTCTGGAAACACCATATATTTT. Residues: CALSSGNTIYF.

This chain links TRBV29-1 with TRBJ1-2, with D perhaps TRBD1 (5 bases). The CDR3 extends over 12 amino acids. V lost 7 bases and J lost 4, with 13 bases in between. The V gene's germline CDR1 is SQVTM and CDR2 ANQGSEA. The CDR3 spells CSAGPNGYGYTF. CDR3 coding DNA: TGCAGCGCGGGACCCAACGGCTATGGCTACACCTTC.

This clonotype was recorded once. The chain carries TRBV6-5 and TRBJ1-1; 7 bases match TRBD1. V was clipped by 8 bases and J by 5 bases; unmatched bases: 11. The CDR3 spans 14 residues. Germline V CDR1 and CDR2: MNHEY, SVGAGI. The CDR3 sequence: CASSPGTAKTEAFF. The CDR3 DNA is TGTGCCAGCTCACCCGGGACAGCTAAAACTGAAGCTTTCTTT.

This clonotype came up many times. V usage is TRBV20-1 and J usage is TRBJ2-5; D remains ambiguous. Germline V gene lookup returns CDR1 DFQATT and CDR2 SNEGSKA (reference sequence). The CDR3 has 14 amino acids. Trimming left V 3 bases short and J 1 base short, with 12 bases between. The CDR3 DNA is TGCAGTGCTAGCGGCCCGGGTCTCCAAGAGACCCAGTACTTC. Translation gives CSASGPGLQETQYF.

The chain uses TRBV4-2 and TRBJ2-7, with D possibly being TRBD2 (5 bases). The germline V gene encodes CDR1 LGHNA and CDR2 YNFKEQ. This CDR3 is built from 15 residues. Trimming took off 4 bases at V and 3 bases at J, with 16 bases between the two ends. CDR3 nucleotide sequence: TGTGCCAGCAGCCCAGTGAGGACTCTGGACTACGAGCAGTACTTC. It codes for CASSPVRTLDYEQYF.

The V and J genes are TRBV7-8 and TRBJ1-5, with TRBD1 identical over 9 bases. CDR1 is SGHVS and CDR2 is FQNEAQ in the germline V gene. The CDR3 runs 16 residues. V gave up 5 bases and J gave up 7 bases; unmatched junction bases: 12. The CDR3 here is CASSKGQGSYEQPQHF. The CDR3 region has the DNA TGTGCCAGCAGCAAGGGACAGGGCAGCTACGAGCAGCCCCAGCATTTT.

This clonotype was observed many times. The gene calls are TRBV20-1 and TRBJ2-5; perhaps TRBD1 as D (5 bases). Trimming cost V 4 bases and J 2 bases, with 14 bases left between them. Germline V gene lookup returns CDR1 DFQATT and CDR2 SNEGSKA (reference sequence). The CDR3 runs 14 residues. CDR3 nucleotides: TGCAGTGCTACAAAACAGGAACCTCAAGAGACCCAGTACTTC. This translates into CSATKQEPQETQYF.

Ten or more counts support this clonotype. CDR3: CASSLGGALRTEAFF. For the CDR3, the DNA is TGTGCCAGCAGCTTAGGCGGCGCGTTGCGGACTGAAGCTTTCTTT. The genes are TRBV7-6 and TRBJ1-1; D uncertain. CDR1 is SGHVS and CDR2 is FNYEAQ in the germline V gene. Between the trimmed V and J ends, which lost 1 base and 5 bases, there was a span of 14 bases. The CDR3 covers 15 residues.

The chain combines TRBV7-3 with TRBJ2-7; 9 positions match TRBD1. Germline V gives CDR1 SGHTA, CDR2 FQGTGA. Losses at the gene ends were 10 bases for V and 3 bases for J; bases not matched to a gene: 7. The CDR3 loop spans 13 amino acids. The CDR3 loop is CATEGQGIYEQYF. The CDR3 bases are TGTGCCACCGAGGGACAGGGAATCTACGAGCAGTACTTC.

In this sample, this clonotype turned up a few times. V and J are TRBV10-3 and TRBJ1-1; D gene ambiguous. Trimming cost V 10 bases and J 3 bases, with 15 bases left between them. Germline CDR1 and CDR2: ENHRY and SYGVKD. CDR3 length: 13 amino acids. This chain's CDR3 is CASRQSGHTEAFF. The DNA of the CDR3 is TGTGCCAGCAGACAATCAGGACACACTGAAGCTTTCTTT.

This clonotype was detected a few times. It may be a read error: a sequence one base away is much more abundant. V usage is TRBV7-3 and J usage is TRBJ2-7; D remains ambiguous. CDR3 length: 13 residues. Germline values: CDR1 SGHTA, CDR2 FQGTGA. The V end lost 2 bases, the J end lost 3 bases, and 8 bases lay between the germline ends. CDR3 DNA: TGTGCCAGCAGCTTAGGAAAGGACTACGAGCAGTACTTC. Its translation is CASSLGKDYEQYF.

This chain links TRBV7-9 with TRBJ1-2, with 7 bases fitting TRBD1. J was trimmed by 0 bases and V by 3 bases; bases with no gene match: 10. The length of the CDR3 is 17 residues. Germline loops: CDR1 SEHNR, CDR2 FQNEAQ (reference sequence). CDR3 residues: CASSFRDSMSSNYGYTF. The CDR3 DNA sequence: TGTGCCAGCAGCTTCCGGGACAGTATGTCTTCTAACTATGGCTACACCTTC. Supplemented by reference TRBV7-9 and TRBJ1-2, the full variable domain reads DTGVSQNPRHKITKRGQNVTFRCDPISEHNRLYWYRQTLGQGPEFLTYFQNEAQLEKSRLLSDRFSAERPKGSFSTLEIQRTEQGDSAMYLCASSFRDSMSSNYGYTFGSGTRLTVV.

This clonotype was recorded at least ten times. The chain joins TRBV5-5 to TRBJ1-1; maybe TRBD1 (5 bases). The V end lost 1 base, the J end lost 4 bases, and 11 bases lay between the germline ends. Per germline, CDR1 SGHKS and CDR2 YYEKEE (reference sequence). CDR3 length equals 14 residues. CDR3 residues: CASSLTGPSTEAFF. Written as DNA, the CDR3 is TGTGCCAGCAGCTTGACGGGACCCTCCACTGAAGCTTTCTTT. Variable domain in full (rest from reference TRBV5-5 and TRBJ1-1): DAGVTQSPTHLIKTRGQQVTLRCSPISGHKSVSWYQQVLGQGPQFIFQYYEKEERGRGNFPDRFSARQFPNYSSELNVNALLLGDSALYLCASSLTGPSTEAFFGQGTRLTVV.

V gene TRBV4-1 combines with J gene TRBJ2-5; D may be TRBD2 (5 bases). CDR1 is MGHRA, CDR2 YSYEKL, per germline. The CDR3 length is 17 residues. Trimming shortened V by 1 base and J by 1 base, and 16 bases separated the two germline ends. CDR3 protein: CASSQGGLRAFQETQYF. The DNA of the CDR3 is TGCGCCAGCAGCCAAGGCGGATTGCGGGCGTTCCAAGAGACCCAGTACTTC.

CDR3 protein: CASSLRGLDLTAEQYF. CDR3 bases: TGTGCCAGCAGTTTACGGGGACTAGATTTAACCGCCGAGCAGTACTTC. V is TRBV12-3 or TRBV12-4 and J is TRBJ2-5; 8 bases match TRBD2. Near its end, the DNA agrees better with TRBJ2-7, so the J call may be wrong. The CDR3 is made up of 16 amino acids.

The chain couples TRBV29-1 to TRBJ1-1; D unresolved. V was trimmed by 2 bases and J by 4 bases, leaving 20 bases between them. CDR1 and CDR2 (germline): SQVTM, ANQGSEA. The CDR3 spans 16 residues. The CDR3 coding sequence is TGCAGCGTTGAAATGCGACTTGGGTGGGTCGCCACTGAAGCTTTCTTT. Amino acids: CSVEMRLGWVATEAFF. Based on the CDR3 plus reference TRBV29-1 and TRBJ1-1, the full variable domain is SAVISQKPSRDICQRGTSLTIQCQVDSQVTMMFWYRQQPGQSLTLIATANQGSEATYESGFVIDKFPISRPNLTFSTLTVSNMSPEDSSIYLCSVEMRLGWVATEAFFGQGTRLTVV.

This clonotype occurred many times. The chain uses TRBV7-6 and TRBJ1-1; possible D gene TRBD1, 6 bases. V lost 1 base and J lost 5, with 14 bases in between. The CDR3 totals 15 residues. Germline V gives CDR1 SGHVS, CDR2 FNYEAQ. CDR3 sequence reads: CASSLVVGASTEAFF. In DNA, the CDR3 is TGTGCCAGCAGCTTAGTAGTGGGGGCAAGTACTGAAGCTTTCTTT.

Concerning this clonotype itself: Possible read error: a much larger clone is one base away. This chain uses TRBV6-4 with TRBJ2-6; the D gene is possibly TRBD1 (5 bases). Germline V gene data show CDR1 as MRHNA and CDR2 as SNTAGT. This CDR3 is built from 16 residues. The CDR3 spells CASSPHSVSGANVPTF. In DNA form, the CDR3 reads TGTGCCAGCAGTCCCCACTCGGTCTCTGGGGCCAACGTCCCGACTTTC.

Only one count was recorded for this clonotype. One base away lies a much larger clone, so this may be a sequencing read error. This sequence joins TRBV19 and TRBJ1-2; 8 positions agree with TRBD1. From germline, CDR1 is LNHDA and CDR2 SQIVND (reference sequence). The CDR3 runs 14 residues. Germline trimming cut 3 bases from V and 4 bases from J; bases unmatched to any gene: 4. In nucleotides, the CDR3 is TGTGCCAGTAGTATGGAGGACAGGGTCTATGGCTACACCTTC. Translation: CASSMEDRVYGYTF.